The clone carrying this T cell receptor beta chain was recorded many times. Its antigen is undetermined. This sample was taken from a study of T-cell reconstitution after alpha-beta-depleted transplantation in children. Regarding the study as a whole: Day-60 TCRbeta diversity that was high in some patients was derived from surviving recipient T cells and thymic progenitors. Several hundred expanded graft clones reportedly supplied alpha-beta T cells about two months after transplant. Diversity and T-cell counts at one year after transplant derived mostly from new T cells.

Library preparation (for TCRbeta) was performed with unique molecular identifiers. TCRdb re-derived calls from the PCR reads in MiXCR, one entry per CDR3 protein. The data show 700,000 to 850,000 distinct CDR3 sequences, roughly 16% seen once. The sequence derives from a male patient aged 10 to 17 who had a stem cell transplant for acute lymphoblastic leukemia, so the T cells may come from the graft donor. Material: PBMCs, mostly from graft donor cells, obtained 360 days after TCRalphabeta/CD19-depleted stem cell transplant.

As DNA, the CDR3 is TGCAGCGTTCCAACAACCCACAATGAGCAGTTCTTC. Its protein product is CSVPTTHNEQFF. The V gene is TRBV29-1, the J gene TRBJ2-1; D gene uncertain. The germline V gene encodes CDR1 SQVTM and CDR2 ANQGSEA. The CDR3 sequence is 12 residues long. V lost 5 bases and J 5 bases, leaving 10 bases between the germline ends.